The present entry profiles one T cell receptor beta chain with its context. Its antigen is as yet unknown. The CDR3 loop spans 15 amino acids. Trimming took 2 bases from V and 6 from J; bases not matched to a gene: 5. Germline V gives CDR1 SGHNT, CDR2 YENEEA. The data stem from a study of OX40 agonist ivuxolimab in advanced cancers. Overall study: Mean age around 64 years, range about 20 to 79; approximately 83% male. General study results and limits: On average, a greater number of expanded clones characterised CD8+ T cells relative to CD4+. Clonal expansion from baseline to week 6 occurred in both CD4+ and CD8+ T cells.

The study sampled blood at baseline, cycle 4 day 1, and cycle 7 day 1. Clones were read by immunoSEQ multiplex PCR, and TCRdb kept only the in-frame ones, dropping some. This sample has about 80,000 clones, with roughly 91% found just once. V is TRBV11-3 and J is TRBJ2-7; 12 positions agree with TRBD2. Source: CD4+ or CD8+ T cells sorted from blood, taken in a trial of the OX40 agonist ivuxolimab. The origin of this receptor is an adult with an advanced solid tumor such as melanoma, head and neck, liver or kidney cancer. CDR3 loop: CASSLLASGRGEQYF. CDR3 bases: TGTGCCAGCAGCTTATTGGCTAGCGGGAGGGGCGAGCAGTACTTC.